The 16 T cell receptor beta chains given below trace back to one sample, sequenced in a study of a mutant IDH1 vaccine in newly diagnosed glioma. Clones were sequenced by immunoSEQ multiplex PCR, and TCRdb holds only the in-frame ones, with some missing. The table lists over 50,000 clones, less than 85% of them singletons. As for time point: week 47, end of study. All doses held 300 ug of mutant IDH1 20-mer peptide, with topical imiquimod. For these receptors, no antigen is known. The sample in question was PBMCs, obtained from a glioma patient whose treatment included an IDH1 peptide vaccine. These receptors came from a woman aged 40 to 55 with glioma. Some clones in this sample may be carry-over from other donors' samples.

This clone was observed a handful of times. V gene TRBV6-1 combines with J gene TRBJ1-2; 7 nucleotides align to TRBD1. CDR1 MNHNS and CDR2 SASEGT come from the germline V gene. V trimming: 5 bases; J trimming: 4 bases; junction bases outside the gene matches: 4. The CDR3 sequence is 13 residues long. The CDR3 coding sequence is TGTGCCAGCAGTCCCAGGGACAGCTATGGCTACACCTTC. Translated, it gives CASSPRDSYGYTF.

In its sample, this clone was seen once. The rearrangement joins TRBV4-3 to TRBJ2-1; 11 nucleotides match TRBD1. CDR3 length equals 16 residues. Germline assignment: CDR1 LGHNA and CDR2 YSLEER. Trimming removed 3 bases from V and 4 bases from J; junction bases left unmatched: 5. In DNA, the CDR3 is TGCGCCAGCAGCCAGGACGGGACAGGGGGATACAATGAGCAGTTCTTC. Translation gives CASSQDGTGGYNEQFF.

The chain has TRBV6-6 and TRBJ2-1; TRBD2 might be the D (6 bases). V lost 2 bases and J 7 bases, leaving 15 bases between the germline ends. CDR1 and CDR2 (germline): MNHNY, SVGAGI (reference sequence). There are 15 residues in the CDR3. The CDR3 DNA reads as TGTGCCAGCAGTTACGTGGAGGGGAGTGTAAATGAGCAGTTCTTC. This encodes CASSYVEGSVNEQFF.

V and J are TRBV19 and TRBJ2-1; tentative D call: TRBD2 (6 bases). The CDR3 runs 18 residues. V was shortened by 5 bases and J by 0 bases, with 20 bases between the two germline ends. Germline-derived CDR1 and CDR2 are LNHDA and SQIVND (reference sequence). The CDR3 reads CASSLLPPRGISYNEQFF. The CDR3 nucleotides are TGTGCCAGTAGTCTCCTCCCCCCTCGGGGGATCTCCTACAATGAGCAGTTCTTC.

This clone occurred a few times. The V and J genes are TRBV15 and TRBJ2-2; 8 nucleotides agree with TRBD1. The length of the CDR3 is 15 residues. The V segment lost 6 bases and the J segment 5 bases; nucleotides outside the gene matches: 8. Germline-derived CDR1 and CDR2 are LNHNV and YYDKDF (reference sequence). The CDR3: CATRPPGQVTGELFF. The CDR3 region has the DNA TGTGCCACCAGGCCCCCGGGACAGGTGACCGGGGAGCTGTTTTTT.

For the CDR3, the DNA is TGTGCCAGCAGCTTGTGGTGGGCCGGGACAGCCTACGAGCAGTACTTC. This translates into CASSLWWAGTAYEQYF. J is TRBJ2-7 and V is TRBV5-6; TRBD1 aligns across 7 bases. The CDR3 extends over 16 amino acids. Germline CDR1 SGHDT, CDR2 YYEEEE. Trimming cost V 1 base and J 2 bases; bases outside gene matches: 9.

This chain links TRBV7-2 with TRBJ2-7; weak D call: TRBD1 (6 bases). Germline CDR1 reads SGHTA; CDR2 reads FQGNSA. The CDR3 consists of 14 residues. With 6 bases removed from V and 0 bases from J, the gap between germline ends came to 12 bases. In DNA form, the CDR3 reads TGTGCCAGCAGTTACGACAGGACCTCCTACGAGCAGTACTTC. It translates to CASSYDRTSYEQYF.

The CDR3 sequence is CAWSVPPSQGEQYF. DNA of the CDR3: TGTGCCTGGAGTGTACCGCCTAGCCAGGGCGAGCAGTACTTC. V gene TRBV30 combines with J gene TRBJ2-7, with D perhaps given as TRBD1 or TRBD2 (5 bases each). The length of the CDR3 is 14 residues. Germline V CDR1 and CDR2: GTSNPN, SVGIG (reference sequence). V was cut by 0 bases and J by 6 bases, with 15 bases left in between.

The chain combines TRBV2 with TRBJ2-3; D possibly corresponds to TRBD1 (5 bases). The V and J ends lost 11 bases and 0 bases respectively, with 15 bases between them. CDR1 and CDR2 from the germline V gene are SNHLY and FYNNEI. The CDR3 has 14 amino acids. The CDR3 bases are TGTGCCCTCCTGGGGCTAAAGAGCACAGATACGCAGTATTTT. Translated: CALLGLKSTDTQYF.

The V call is TRBV13, the J call TRBJ1-4, with 7 nucleotides matching TRBD1. The CDR3 is made up of 16 amino acids. V was pared by 5 bases and J by 12 bases, with 18 bases of the junction left unmatched. Germline-derived CDR1 and CDR2 are PRHDT and FYEKMQ (reference sequence). The CDR3 protein is CASSPRTGYLKKELFF. The CDR3 nucleotides are TGTGCCAGCAGCCCTAGGACAGGTTATCTGAAAAAAGAACTGTTTTTT.

This sequence joins TRBV4-3 and TRBJ2-5, with D unclear. The tail of the sequence fits TRBJ2-7 better, so the J call may be wrong. This CDR3 contains 15 residues. The germline V gene encodes CDR1 LGHNA and CDR2 YSLEER. CDR3 sequence reads: CASSQGPGKTYEQYF. The CDR3 DNA sequence: TGCGCCAGCAGCCAAGGGCCGGGCAAAACCTACGAGCAGTACTTC.

The chain has TRBV19 and TRBJ2-5; 8 bases map to TRBD2. V gave up 5 bases and J gave up 6 bases; unmatched junction bases: 8. The CDR3 runs 14 residues. Germline-derived CDR1 and CDR2 are LNHDA and SQIVND (reference sequence). The CDR3 nucleotides read TGTGCCAGTAGTCGGTCGGGGGGGCGGAAGACCCAGTACTTC. It translates to CASSRSGGRKTQYF.

This chain links TRBV11-2 with TRBJ2-7, with TRBD2 matching over 15 bases. This CDR3 has 19 residues. Germline V gives CDR1 SGHAT, CDR2 FQNNGV. V gave up 4 bases and J gave up 3 bases; unmatched junction bases: 13. This CDR3 is CASSSLGLAGGKGGYEQYF. The CDR3 DNA reads TGTGCCAGCAGCTCCCTGGGACTAGCGGGAGGTAAAGGGGGCTACGAGCAGTACTTC.

The V and J genes are TRBV5-5 and TRBJ1-2; maybe TRBD1 (5 bases). Germline values: CDR1 SGHKS, CDR2 YYEKEE (reference sequence). Trimming shortened V by 6 bases and J by 5 bases, and 17 bases separated the two germline ends. This CDR3 contains 14 residues. In DNA form, the CDR3 reads TGTGCCAGCACCCACACCGGGGGAGGATATGGCTACACCTTC. Translation gives CASTHTGGGYGYTF.

The genes are TRBV5-4 and TRBJ1-5, with 7 bases identical to TRBD1. Trimming removed 9 bases from V and 1 base from J; junction bases left unmatched: 7. Germline assignment: CDR1 SGHNT and CDR2 YYREEE (reference sequence). CDR3 size: 14 residues. The CDR3, as DNA: TGTGCCATCTCCGACAGGGAAAGCAATCAGCCCCAGCATTTT. This encodes CAISDRESNQPQHF.

The rearrangement joins TRBV4-2 to TRBJ1-1, with 9 bases aligning to TRBD1. Germline V gene data show CDR1 as LGHNA and CDR2 as YNFKEQ. The J segment lost 5 bases and the V segment lost 1 base, leaving 5 bases of the junction unmatched. CDR3 length: 15 amino acids. CDR3 sequence: CASSQVTGGTTEAFF. In DNA form, the CDR3 reads TGTGCCAGCAGCCAAGTCACAGGGGGCACAACTGAAGCTTTCTTT.